This TCR beta chain was sequenced for a study of tumor-infiltrating lymphocytes in primary liver carcinoma. The overall study: Tumors were stage T1-T3 N0M0, about 4 to 11 cm across. Findings and limits, study-wide: Lesser overlap characterized tumor-adjacent and tumor-blood pairs relative to tumor region pairs. Blood had a significantly lower top-250-clone fraction than tumors did (p = 0.039). Among top clones, only about 7-25% appeared in all five tumor regions.

Unsorted bulk tissue (roughly 20-34 mg) underwent RNA and DNA co-extraction. In regard to this clonotype: Its antigen is not known. As the CDR3 is not closed by the conserved phenylalanine or tryptophan, this likely results from a read error. The DNA is omitted, as the CDR3 cannot be located on it reliably, and the CDR3 follows TCRdb's listing.

Total RNA (roughly 550 ng) served as template for TCR beta cDNA synthesis primed by a constant-region primer. Researchers made the TCR beta libraries by running three nested multiplex PCR rounds with slightly modified ARM-PCR. Amplification in the first two PCR rounds was performed using TRBV1-TRBV30 forward primers and a C-beta reverse primer for approximately 10 cycles each. TCRdb used MiXCR to reprocess the multiplex PCR reads, holding one entry per CDR3 protein. The table lists 20,000 to 25,000 distinct CDR3 sequences, over 65% of them singletons. Inclusive of both ends, the CDR3 amounts to 14 amino acids. The germline V gene encodes CDR1 SGHAT and CDR2 FQNNGV.

This chain links TRBV11-2 with TRBJ1-1. Sequencing was done on a sample of liver tumor tissue from sampling region 1. The subset: tumor region T1, superior pole. The sequence derives from a middle-aged man with primary liver carcinoma and hepatitis B virus infection. CDR3: CASSLTAFDTEALL.